This TCR beta chain was captured in a study of regulatory T cells in long-lasting Graves disease. Specified time point: persistent/refractory GD, antithyroid drugs over 5 years with positive TRAb. The TCR library used RNA extracted from PBMCs. This clonotype was observed at least ten times. What it binds is unknown. Study-wide results and limits: Persistent disease favored TRBV28, TRBJ1-2 and TRBJ2-5. Patients whose Graves' disease persisted exhibited lower TCR diversity than those newly diagnosed.

The germline V gene has CDR1 SQVTM and CDR2 ANQGSEA. The CDR3 is 13 residues long. Trimming cost V 4 bases and J 4 bases; bases outside gene matches: 3. Researchers made TCR beta libraries by using iRepertoire HTBI primers and running Arm-PCR on CDR3 regions. TCRdb redid the calling of the multiplex PCR reads with MiXCR, one entry per CDR3 protein. The sample lists 450,000 or so distinct CDR3 sequences, roughly 20% seen once, with over 7.5% in the top ten. Sequencing was performed on peripheral blood mononuclear cells (PBMCs), taken when the disease was refractory, from a patient treated with antithyroid drugs. The chain uses TRBV29-1 and TRBJ2-5, with 10 nucleotides matching TRBD2. This clonotype originated in a female donor with Graves disease. CDR3 residues: CSVGERGGETQYF. The CDR3 nucleotides are TGCAGCGTTGGGGAGCGGGGGGGAGAGACCCAGTACTTC.